This T cell receptor (beta chain) was recorded in a study of cytomegalovirus exposure and HLA in healthy donors. The method was immunoSEQ multiplex PCR; TCRdb's version includes in-frame clones alone and lacks a portion of them. The sample lists some 220,000 clones, about 89% occurring once. The CDR3 is 13 residues long. V lost 6 bases, J lost 5 bases, and 13 bases lay in between. CDR1 and CDR2 (germline): MRHNA, SNTAGT. The chain links TRBV6-4 to TRBJ1-1, with a tentative D call TRBD1 (6 bases). The TCR comes from a woman under 30 in good health and CMV-seronegative. Material: PBMCs. This CDR3 reads CASSGQHRTEAFF. As DNA, the CDR3 is TGTGCCAGCAGCGGACAGCACCGTACTGAAGCTTTCTTT.